Here is one TCR beta chain with its context. Its antigen remains unidentified. This sample is drawn from a study of shared clonotypes between healthy human individuals. The table came from immunoSEQ multiplex PCR; TCRdb's copy has only in-frame clones and leaves some out. The sample lists 1,100,000 or so clones; around 82% were seen once. General study points: Sample collection involved blood only; tissue repertoires are likely different. Among the subsets, naive ones generally showed larger estimated richness than memory ones.

The length of the CDR3 is 12 residues. Trimming took 0 bases from V and 6 from J, leaving 5 bases between them. Per germline, CDR1 KGHSH and CDR2 LQKENI. The chain employs TRBV18 and TRBJ2-5; D not certain. The sequencing input was memory CD4+ T cells from PBMCs. The subset is: CD45RA-negative fraction. The origin of this receptor is a man aged 18 to 30 in good health. Some clones in this sample may be carry-over from other donors' samples. The CDR3 region is CASSPPVKTQYF. The CDR3 DNA follows: TGTGCCAGCTCACCACCTGTGAAGACCCAGTACTTC.